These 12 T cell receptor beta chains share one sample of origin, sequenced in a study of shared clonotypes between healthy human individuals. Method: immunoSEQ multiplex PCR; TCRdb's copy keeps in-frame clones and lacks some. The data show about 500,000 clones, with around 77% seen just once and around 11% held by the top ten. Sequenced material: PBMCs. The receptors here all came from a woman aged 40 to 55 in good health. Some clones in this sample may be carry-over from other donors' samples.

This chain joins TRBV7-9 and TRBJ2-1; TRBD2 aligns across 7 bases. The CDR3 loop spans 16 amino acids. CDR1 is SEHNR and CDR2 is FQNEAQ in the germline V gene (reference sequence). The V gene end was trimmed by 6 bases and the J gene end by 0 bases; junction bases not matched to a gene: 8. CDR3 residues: CASSHMGGNSYNEQFF. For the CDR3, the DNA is TGTGCCAGCAGTCATATGGGGGGGAACTCCTACAATGAGCAGTTCTTC.

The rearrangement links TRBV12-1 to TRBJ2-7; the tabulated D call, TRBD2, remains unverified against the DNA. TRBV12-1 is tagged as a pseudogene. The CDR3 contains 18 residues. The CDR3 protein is CASSFKPRCGLNTYEQYF. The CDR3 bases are TGTGCCAGCAGCTTTAAGCCTCGGTGCGGGCTAAACACCTACGAGCAGTACTTC.

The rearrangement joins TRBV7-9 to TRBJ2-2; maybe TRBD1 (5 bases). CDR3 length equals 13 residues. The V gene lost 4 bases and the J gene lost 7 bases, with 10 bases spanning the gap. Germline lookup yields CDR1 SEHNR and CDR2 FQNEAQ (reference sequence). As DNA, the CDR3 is TGTGCCAGCAGCTACCAGGGCGACGGGGAGCTGTTTTTT. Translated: CASSYQGDGELFF.

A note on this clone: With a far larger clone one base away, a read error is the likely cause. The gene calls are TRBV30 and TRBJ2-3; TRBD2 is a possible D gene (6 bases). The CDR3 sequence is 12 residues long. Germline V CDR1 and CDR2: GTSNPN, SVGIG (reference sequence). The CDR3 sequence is CAWGTYTGTQYF. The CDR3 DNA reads TGTGCCTGGGGGACTTACACAGGTACGCAGTATTTT.

CDR3 residues: CASSLQTDYGYTF. CDR3 sequence (DNA): TGTGCCAGCTCACTCCAGACAGACTATGGCTACACCTTC. V gene TRBV18 combines with J gene TRBJ1-2; TRBD1 might be the D (5 bases). This CDR3 is 13 amino acids long. Germline V CDR1 and CDR2: KGHSH, LQKENI. Between the trimmed V and J ends, which lost 4 bases and 3 bases, there was a span of 9 bases.

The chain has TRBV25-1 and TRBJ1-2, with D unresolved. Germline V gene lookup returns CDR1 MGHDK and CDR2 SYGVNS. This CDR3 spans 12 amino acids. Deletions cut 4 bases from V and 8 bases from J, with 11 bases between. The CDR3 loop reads CASSVQFGGYTF. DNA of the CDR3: TGTGCCAGCAGTGTGCAATTCGGCGGCTACACCTTC.

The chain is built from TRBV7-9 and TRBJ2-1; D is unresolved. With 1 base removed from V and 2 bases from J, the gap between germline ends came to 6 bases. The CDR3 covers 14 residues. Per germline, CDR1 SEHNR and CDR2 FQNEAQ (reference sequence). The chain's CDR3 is CASSLGGTYNEQFF. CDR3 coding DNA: TGTGCCAGCAGCTTAGGCGGAACCTACAATGAGCAGTTCTTC.

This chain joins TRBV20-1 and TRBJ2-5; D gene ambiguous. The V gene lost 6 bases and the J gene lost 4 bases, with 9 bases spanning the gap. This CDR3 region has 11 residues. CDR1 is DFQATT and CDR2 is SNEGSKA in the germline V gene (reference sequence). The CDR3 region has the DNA TGCAGTGCCACACGAACAGAGACCCAGTACTTC. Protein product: CSATRTETQYF.

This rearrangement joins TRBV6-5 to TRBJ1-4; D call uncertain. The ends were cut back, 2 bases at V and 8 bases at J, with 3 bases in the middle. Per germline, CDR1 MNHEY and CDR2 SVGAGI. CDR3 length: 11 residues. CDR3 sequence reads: CASSYKEKLFF. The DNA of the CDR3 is TGTGCCAGCAGTTACAAGGAAAAACTGTTTTTT.

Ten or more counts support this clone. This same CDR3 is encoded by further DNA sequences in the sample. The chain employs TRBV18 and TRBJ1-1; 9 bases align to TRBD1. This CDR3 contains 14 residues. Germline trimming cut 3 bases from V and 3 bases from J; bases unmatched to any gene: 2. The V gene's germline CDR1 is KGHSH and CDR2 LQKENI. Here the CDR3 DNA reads TGTGCCAGCTCACCTCGGACAGGGGACACTGAAGCTTTCTTT. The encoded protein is CASSPRTGDTEAFF.

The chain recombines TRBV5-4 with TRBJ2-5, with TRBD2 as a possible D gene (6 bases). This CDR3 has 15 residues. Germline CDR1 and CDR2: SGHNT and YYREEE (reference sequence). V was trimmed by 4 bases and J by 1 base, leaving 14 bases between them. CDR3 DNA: TGTGCCAGCAGCCCTCGGGGTAGCGGCCAAGAGACCCAGTACTTC. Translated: CASSPRGSGQETQYF.

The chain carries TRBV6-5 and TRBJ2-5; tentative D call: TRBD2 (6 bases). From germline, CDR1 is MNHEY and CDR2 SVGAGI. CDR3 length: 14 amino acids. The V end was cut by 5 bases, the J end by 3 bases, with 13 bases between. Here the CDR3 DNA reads TGTGCCAGCAGTAGCTCGGGACTCAAAGAGACCCAGTACTTC. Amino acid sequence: CASSSSGLKETQYF.